The 6 T cell receptor beta chains below were found in one sample sequenced in a study of immune evolution from preneoplasia to lung adenocarcinoma. Some clones are missing from TCRdb's copy, which holds only in-frame ones; the method was immunoSEQ multiplex PCR. The sample lists under 4,000 clones, roughly 82% seen once, with over 5.5% in the top ten. The sequenced sample consisted of FFPE invasive lung adenocarcinoma tissue. The receptors here all came from a person aged 70 to 85 with invasive lung adenocarcinoma.

The chain combines TRBV5-1 with TRBJ1-3; D remains unclear. V lost 0 bases and J lost 1, with 2 bases in between. CDR3 length: 13 residues. CDR1 and CDR2 from the germline V gene are SGHRS and YFSETQ. Here the CDR3 reads CASSLGSGNTIYF. In DNA form, the CDR3 reads TGCGCCAGCAGCTTGGGGTCTGGAAACACCATATATTTT.

This clone was picked up one time. V is TRBV7-2 and J is TRBJ2-7; D ambiguous. The CDR3 sequence is 12 residues long. The V gene lost 5 bases and the J gene lost 3 bases, with 8 bases spanning the gap. Germline-derived CDR1 and CDR2 are SGHTA and FQGNSA. CDR3 protein: CASSRLGYEQYF. The DNA for the CDR3 is TGTGCCAGCAGCCGGCTTGGCTACGAGCAGTACTTC. The entire variable domain, with the rest obtained from reference TRBV7-2 and TRBJ2-7, is as follows: GAGVSQSPSNKVTEKGKDVELRCDPISGHTALYWYRQSLGQGLEFLIYFQGNSAPDKSGLPSDRFSAERTGGSVSTLTIQRTQQEDSAVYLCASSRLGYEQYFGPGTRLTVT.

This clone was seen more than once but under ten times. V usage is TRBV7-8 and J usage is TRBJ2-3; 8 bases align to TRBD2. Unmatched junction bases numbered 9, after V lost 0 bases and J lost 4 bases. The CDR3 has 17 amino acids. Germline V gives CDR1 SGHVS, CDR2 FQNEAQ. CDR3 sequence (DNA): TGTGCCAGCAGCTTAGCGCAAGGTAGCGGGAACTCAGATACGCAGTATTTT. This codes for CASSLAQGSGNSDTQYF.

CDR3 loop: CASSVVPTSGVRETQYF. CDR3 coding DNA: TGTGCCAGCAGCGTAGTTCCGACTAGCGGGGTTCGGGAGACCCAGTACTTC. The rearrangement links TRBV9 to TRBJ2-5, with TRBD2 identical over 11 bases. CDR3 length: 17 residues. CDR1 is SGDLS and CDR2 is YYNGEE in the germline V gene. Trimming removed 0 bases from V and 5 bases from J; junction bases left unmatched: 9. The variable domain in full, with the rest retrieved from reference TRBV9 and TRBJ2-5, is DSGVTQTPKHLITATGQRVTLRCSPRSGDLSVYWYQQSLDQGLQFLIQYYNGEERAKGNILERFSAQQFPDLHSELNLSSLELGDSALYFCASSVVPTSGVRETQYFGPGTRLLVL.

CDR3 sequence reads: CASSSDRLEQYF. The CDR3 nucleotides are TGTGCCAGCAGCTCGGACCGATTAGAGCAGTACTTC. The V and J genes are TRBV7-9 and TRBJ2-7, with D uncertain. The germline V gene encodes CDR1 SEHNR and CDR2 FQNEAQ (reference sequence). Trimming removed 4 bases from V and 7 bases from J, with 11 bases in between. This CDR3 is 12 amino acids long.

This chain links TRBV7-3 with TRBJ2-3, with D uncertain. The ends were cut back, 4 bases at V and 6 bases at J, with 8 bases in the middle. The CDR3 has 12 residues. Germline V gene sequence: CDR1 SGHTA, CDR2 FQGTGA. CDR3 sequence reads: CASSSYGDTQYF. CDR3 sequence (DNA): TGTGCCAGCAGCTCCTATGGGGATACGCAGTATTTT.